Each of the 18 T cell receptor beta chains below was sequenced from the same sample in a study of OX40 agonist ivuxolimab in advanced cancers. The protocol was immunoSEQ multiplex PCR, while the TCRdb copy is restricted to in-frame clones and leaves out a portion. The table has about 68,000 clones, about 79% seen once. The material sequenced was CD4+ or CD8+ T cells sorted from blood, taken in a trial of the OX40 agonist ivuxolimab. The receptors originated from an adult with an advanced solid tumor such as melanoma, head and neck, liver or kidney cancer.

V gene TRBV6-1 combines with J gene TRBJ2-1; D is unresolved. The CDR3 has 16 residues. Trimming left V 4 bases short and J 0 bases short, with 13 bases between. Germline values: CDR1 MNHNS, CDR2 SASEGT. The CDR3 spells CASSVEAASSYNEQFF. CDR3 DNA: TGTGCCAGCAGTGTTGAGGCGGCAAGCTCCTACAATGAGCAGTTCTTC.

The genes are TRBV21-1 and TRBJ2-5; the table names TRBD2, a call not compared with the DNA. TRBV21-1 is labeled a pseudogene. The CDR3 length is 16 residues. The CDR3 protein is CASSKELAGPRETQYF. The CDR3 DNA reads TGTGCCAGCAGCAAAGAACTAGCGGGACCAAGGGAGACCCAGTACTTC.

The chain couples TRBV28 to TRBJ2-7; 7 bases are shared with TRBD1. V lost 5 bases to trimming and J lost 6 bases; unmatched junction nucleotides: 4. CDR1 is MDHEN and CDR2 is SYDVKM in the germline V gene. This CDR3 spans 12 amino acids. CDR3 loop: CASSEGASEQYF. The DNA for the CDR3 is TGTGCCAGCAGTGAGGGGGCAAGCGAGCAGTACTTC. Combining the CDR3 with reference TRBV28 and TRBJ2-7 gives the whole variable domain DVKVTQSSRYLVKRTGEKVFLECVQDMDHENMFWYRQDPGLGLRLIYFSYDVKMKEKGDIPEGYSVSREKKERFSLILESASTNQTSMYLCASSEGASEQYFGPGTRLTVT.

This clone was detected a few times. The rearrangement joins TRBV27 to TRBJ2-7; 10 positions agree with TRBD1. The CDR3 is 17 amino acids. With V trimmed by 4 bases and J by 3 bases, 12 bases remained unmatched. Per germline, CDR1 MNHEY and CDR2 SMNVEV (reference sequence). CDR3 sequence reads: CASSYRQGATPHYEQYF. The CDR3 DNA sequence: TGTGCCAGCAGTTACAGACAGGGGGCCACACCTCACTACGAGCAGTACTTC.

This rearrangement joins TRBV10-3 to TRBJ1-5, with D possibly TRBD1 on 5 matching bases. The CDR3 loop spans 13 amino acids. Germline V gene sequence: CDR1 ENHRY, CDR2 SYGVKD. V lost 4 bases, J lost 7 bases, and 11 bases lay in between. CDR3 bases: TGTGCCATCAGTGGAGGGGACGGGCAGCCCCAGCATTTT. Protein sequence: CAISGGDGQPQHF.

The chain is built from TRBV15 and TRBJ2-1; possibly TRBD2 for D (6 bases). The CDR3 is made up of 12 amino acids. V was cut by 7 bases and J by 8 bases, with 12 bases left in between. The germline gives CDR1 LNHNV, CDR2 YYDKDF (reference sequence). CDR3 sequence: CATKAGLDEQFF. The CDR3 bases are TGTGCCACCAAGGCGGGACTGGATGAGCAGTTCTTC.

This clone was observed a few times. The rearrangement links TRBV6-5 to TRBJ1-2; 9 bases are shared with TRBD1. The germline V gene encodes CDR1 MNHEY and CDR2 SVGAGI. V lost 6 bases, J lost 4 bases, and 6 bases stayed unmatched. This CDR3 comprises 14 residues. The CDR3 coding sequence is TGTGCCAGCAGGAAGGGACAGGGAGGCTATGGCTACACCTTC. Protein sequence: CASRKGQGGYGYTF.

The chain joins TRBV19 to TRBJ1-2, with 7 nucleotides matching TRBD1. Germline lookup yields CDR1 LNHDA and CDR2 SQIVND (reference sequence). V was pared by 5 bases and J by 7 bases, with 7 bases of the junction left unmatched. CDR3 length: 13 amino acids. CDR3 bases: TGTGCCAGTAGTCCCGGAAGGGGGCTTGGCTACACCTTC. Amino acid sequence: CASSPGRGLGYTF.

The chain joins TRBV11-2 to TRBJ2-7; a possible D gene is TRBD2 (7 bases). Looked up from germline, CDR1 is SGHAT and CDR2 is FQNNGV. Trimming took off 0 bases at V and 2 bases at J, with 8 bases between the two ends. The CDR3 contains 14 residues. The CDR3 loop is CASSLEGGPYEQYF. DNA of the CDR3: TGTGCCAGCAGCTTAGAGGGGGGGCCCTACGAGCAGTACTTC.

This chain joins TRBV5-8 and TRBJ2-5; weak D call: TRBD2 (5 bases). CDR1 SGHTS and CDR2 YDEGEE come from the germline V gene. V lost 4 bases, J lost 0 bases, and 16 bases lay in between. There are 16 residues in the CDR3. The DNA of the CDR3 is TGTGCCAGCAGCCAAGGACTTAGACCCGACCAAGAGACCCAGTACTTC. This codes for CASSQGLRPDQETQYF.

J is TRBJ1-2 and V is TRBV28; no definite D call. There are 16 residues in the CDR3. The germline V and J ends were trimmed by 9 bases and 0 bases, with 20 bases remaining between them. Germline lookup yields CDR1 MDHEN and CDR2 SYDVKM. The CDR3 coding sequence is TGTGCCAGTTACACCGGAGGGAGGAACTCTAACTATGGCTACACCTTC. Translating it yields CASYTGGRNSNYGYTF.

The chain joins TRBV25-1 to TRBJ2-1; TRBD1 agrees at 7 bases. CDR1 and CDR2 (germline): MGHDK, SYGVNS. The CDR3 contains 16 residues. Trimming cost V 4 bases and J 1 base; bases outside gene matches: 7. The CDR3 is CASSAGQPISYNEQFF. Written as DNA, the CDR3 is TGTGCCAGCAGTGCGGGACAGCCCATTTCCTACAATGAGCAGTTCTTC. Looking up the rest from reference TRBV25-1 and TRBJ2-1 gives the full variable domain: EADIYQTPRYLVIGTGKKITLECSQTMGHDKMYWYQQDPGMELHLIHYSYGVNSTEKGDLSSESTVSRIRTEHFPLTLESARPSHTSQYLCASSAGQPISYNEQFFGPGTRLTVL.

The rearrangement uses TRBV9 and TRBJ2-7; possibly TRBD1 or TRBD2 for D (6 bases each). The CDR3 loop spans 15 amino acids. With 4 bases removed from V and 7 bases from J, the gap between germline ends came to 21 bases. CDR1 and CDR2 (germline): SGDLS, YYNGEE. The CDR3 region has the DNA TGTGCCAGCAGCCTTCGGTCGGGGGCCTTGGAGGAGCAGTACTTC. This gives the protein CASSLRSGALEEQYF.

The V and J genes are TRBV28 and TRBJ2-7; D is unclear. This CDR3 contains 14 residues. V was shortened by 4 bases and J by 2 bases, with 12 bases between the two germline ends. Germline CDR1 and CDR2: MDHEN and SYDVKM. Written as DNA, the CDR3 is TGTGCCAGCAGTTCCTGGACGGCGCCCTACGAGCAGTACTTC. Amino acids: CASSSWTAPYEQYF.

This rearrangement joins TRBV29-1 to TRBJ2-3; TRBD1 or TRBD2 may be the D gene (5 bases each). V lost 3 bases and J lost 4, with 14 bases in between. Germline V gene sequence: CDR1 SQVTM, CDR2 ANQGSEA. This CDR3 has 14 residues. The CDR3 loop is CSVEGVGSPDTQYF. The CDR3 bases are TGCAGCGTTGAGGGGGTGGGCAGCCCAGATACGCAGTATTTT.

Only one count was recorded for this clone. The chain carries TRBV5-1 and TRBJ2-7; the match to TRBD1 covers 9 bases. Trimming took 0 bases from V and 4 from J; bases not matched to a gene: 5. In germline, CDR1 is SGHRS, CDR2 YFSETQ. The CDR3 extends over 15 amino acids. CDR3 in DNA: TGCGCCAGCAGCTTGGTTCCGGGACAGGGTTACGAGCAGTACTTC. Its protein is CASSLVPGQGYEQYF.

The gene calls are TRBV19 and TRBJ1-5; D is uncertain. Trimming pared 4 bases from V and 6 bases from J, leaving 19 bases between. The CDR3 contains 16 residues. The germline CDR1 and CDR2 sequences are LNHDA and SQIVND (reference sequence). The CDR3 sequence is CASSTLTSGAGQPQHF. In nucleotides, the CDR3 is TGTGCCAGTAGTACACTTACCTCAGGAGCTGGTCAGCCCCAGCATTTT. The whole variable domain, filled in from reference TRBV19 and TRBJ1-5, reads DGGITQSPKYLFRKEGQNVTLSCEQNLNHDAMYWYRQDPGQGLRLIYYSQIVNDFQKGDIAEGYSVSREKKESFPLTVTSAQKNPTAFYLCASSTLTSGAGQPQHFGDGTRLSIL.

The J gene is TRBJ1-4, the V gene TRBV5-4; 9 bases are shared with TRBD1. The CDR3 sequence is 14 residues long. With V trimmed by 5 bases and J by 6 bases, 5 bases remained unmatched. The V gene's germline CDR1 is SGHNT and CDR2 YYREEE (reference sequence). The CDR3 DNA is TGTGCCAGCAGTATTCGGGACAGGGATGAAAAACTGTTTTTT. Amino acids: CASSIRDRDEKLFF.